These 8 T cell receptor beta chains originate from one sample sequenced in a study of B cell selection in AIRE deficiency. Data came from immunoSEQ multiplex PCR; TCRdb stores just in-frame clones and leaves some out. The sample contains some 25,000 clones, 92% of which appear only once. Regulatory T cells were sorted as CD4+CD25hiCD127low/negative. Sequencing was done on a sample of CD4+CD25+ Tregs sorted from PBMCs. These receptors all come from a human donor in good health.

The chain employs TRBV7-2 and TRBJ2-7; D gene ambiguous. The V and J ends lost 2 bases and 6 bases respectively, with 11 bases between them. The CDR3 covers 13 residues. CDR1 is SGHTA and CDR2 is FQGNSA in the germline V gene. CDR3 coding DNA: TGTGCCAGCAGCTTAATGGCTAGTTTCGAGCAGTACTTC. Translated, it gives CASSLMASFEQYF.

The V and J genes are TRBV10-3 and TRBJ2-3; 9 bases are shared with TRBD1. V trimming: 10 bases; J trimming: 2 bases; junction bases outside the gene matches: 16. The CDR3 is 17 residues long. Germline values: CDR1 ENHRY, CDR2 SYGVKD. CDR3 protein: CATERGQGRRFTDTQYF. In DNA, the CDR3 is TGTGCCACCGAAAGGGGACAGGGCAGACGATTCACAGATACGCAGTATTTT.

V gene TRBV10-3 combines with J gene TRBJ1-5; D uncertain. The CDR3 runs to 13 residues. Germline V gene sequence: CDR1 ENHRY, CDR2 SYGVKD. Trimming took off 0 bases at V and 4 bases at J, with 4 bases between the two ends. The CDR3 nucleotides read TGTGCCATCAGTGAGTCTAGAAATCAGCCCCAGCATTTT. Translated, it gives CAISESRNQPQHF.

The chain couples TRBV5-1 to TRBJ1-3; no clear D. Between the trimmed V and J ends, which lost 0 bases and 0 bases, there was a span of 7 bases. Per germline, CDR1 SGHRS and CDR2 YFSETQ. This CDR3 spans 15 amino acids. The CDR3 DNA reads as TGCGCCAGCAGCTTGGCCCCCAACTCTGGAAACACCATATATTTT. Its translation: CASSLAPNSGNTIYF.

The V gene is TRBV7-2, the J gene TRBJ2-7; 13 bases align to TRBD2. From germline, CDR1 is SGHTA and CDR2 FQGNSA. The CDR3 contains 15 residues. Trimming took 3 bases from V and 6 from J; bases not matched to a gene: 5. The CDR3 is CASSLTSGGFGEQYF. The CDR3, as DNA: TGTGCCAGCAGCTTGACTAGCGGGGGGTTTGGCGAGCAGTACTTC.

V usage is TRBV9 and J usage is TRBJ2-4; D is possibly TRBD1 (5 bases). The germline CDR1 and CDR2 sequences are SGDLS and YYNGEE. Trimming left V 0 bases short and J 8 bases short, with 15 bases between. CDR3 length equals 15 residues. CDR3 loop: CASSVGGRGQHIQYF. The DNA for the CDR3 is TGTGCCAGCAGCGTAGGGGGTAGGGGTCAGCACATTCAGTACTTC. Full variable domain (rest looked up from reference TRBV9 and TRBJ2-4): DSGVTQTPKHLITATGQRVTLRCSPRSGDLSVYWYQQSLDQGLQFLIQYYNGEERAKGNILERFSAQQFPDLHSELNLSSLELGDSALYFCASSVGGRGQHIQYFGAGTRLSVL.

This chain links TRBV7-9 with TRBJ2-7, with D unresolved. This CDR3 has 13 residues. Deletions cut 6 bases from V and 3 bases from J, with 12 bases between. Germline V gene sequence: CDR1 SEHNR, CDR2 FQNEAQ (reference sequence). The CDR3 DNA is TGTGCCAGCAGTCCTCTGCCCGTCTACGAGCAGTACTTC. It encodes CASSPLPVYEQYF.

The chain uses TRBV6-1 and TRBJ1-5; perhaps TRBD1 as D (5 bases). The V gene's germline CDR1 is MNHNS and CDR2 SASEGT. The CDR3 consists of 14 residues. V was clipped by 6 bases and J by 5 bases, with 14 bases between them. The chain's CDR3 is CASSENQGYQPQHF. The CDR3 DNA reads as TGTGCCAGCAGCGAAAACCAGGGCTATCAGCCCCAGCATTTT.